This TCR beta chain was sequenced in a study of somatic mutations in cytotoxic T cells in rheumatoid arthritis. Study background: Sorting by flow gave nearly 100% purity for some V beta antibody-stained T-cell populations, including V beta1+ cells sequenced for TCRB.

Assay: immunoSEQ multiplex PCR; the TCRdb copy retains only in-frame clones and omits some. The sample holds about 26,000 clones, 82% seen once. Each population, CD4+ and CD8+ cells, was isolated by positive magnetic bead selection and checked for purity by flow cytometry. Worth noting for this clone: The antigen remains unidentified.

General study findings and limits: Rheumatoid arthritis patients were compared with age-matched healthy controls, and their CD8+ T-cell clonality did not differ significantly.

The sequence derives from a middle-aged man in good health. The sequencing sample was made of CD8+ T cells sorted from blood.

DNA for the CDR3: TGTGCCAGCAGTGAAGCGCTTTGGTCCGATGGCTACACCTTC. Translating it yields CASSEALWSDGYTF. The rearrangement links TRBV2 to TRBJ1-2, with D unclear. This CDR3 has 14 residues. Germline CDR1 reads SNHLY; CDR2 reads FYNNEI. Trimming took 0 bases from V and 6 from J, leaving 11 bases between them.